A single sample gave rise to the 32 T cell receptor beta chains below, sequenced in a study of CD8 T cells in ankylosing spondylitis. Whole-study findings and limits: The study identified a TCR beta motif of under 10 highly homologous variants that appeared characteristic of ankylosing spondylitis blood.

TCRdb re-analysed the 5' RACE reads in MiXCR, keeping a single row per CDR3 protein. The sample includes 750,000 to 850,000 distinct CDR3 sequences, roughly 12% of them seen just once. No antigens are known for them. The sequenced sample consisted of blood, either unsorted or a sorted T cell fraction (not recorded which). The receptors originated from a male donor with ankylosing spondylitis.

The chain links TRBV20-1 to TRBJ1-1; unclear D gene. Per germline, CDR1 DFQATT and CDR2 SNEGSKA (reference sequence). There are 13 residues in the CDR3. Trimming pared 1 base from V and 0 bases from J, leaving 6 bases between. CDR3 sequence reads: CSARVSMNTEAFF. The CDR3 coding sequence is TGCAGTGCTAGAGTTTCAATGAACACTGAAGCTTTCTTT.

In its sample, this clonotype was seen a few times. The rearrangement links TRBV4-2 to TRBJ2-1; 8 bases line up with TRBD2. Germline CDR1 reads LGHNA; CDR2 reads YNFKEQ. The ends lost 1 base at V and 6 bases at J; junction bases unmatched: 11. This CDR3 is built from 17 residues. CDR3 residues: CASSQGVAGSTLNEQFF. CDR3 DNA: TGTGCCAGCAGCCAAGGTGTAGCGGGGAGTACCCTCAATGAGCAGTTCTTC.

At least ten counts were recorded for this clonotype. The gene calls are TRBV12-3 or TRBV12-4 and TRBJ1-1, with a possible D match to TRBD1 (5 bases). V lost 11 bases and J 1 base, leaving 14 bases between the germline ends. The CDR3 extends over 13 amino acids. As DNA, the CDR3 is TGTGCCGGAGCACGACAGAGGAACACTGAAGCTTTCTTT. Residues: CAGARQRNTEAFF.

This clonotype was recorded a few times. The chain's CDR3 is CASILRGLNTEAFF. The CDR3 nucleotides are TGTGCCAGCATCCTAAGGGGGCTGAACACTGAAGCTTTCTTT. The chain joins TRBV28 to TRBJ1-1, with TRBD1 matching over 7 bases. V shed 7 bases and J 0 bases; nucleotides not matched to a gene: 5. CDR3 length equals 14 residues. CDR1 is MDHEN and CDR2 is SYDVKM in the germline V gene.

This clonotype came up many times. V gene TRBV20-1 combines with J gene TRBJ2-1; D is perhaps TRBD1 (5 bases). The CDR3 runs to 13 residues. From germline, CDR1 is DFQATT and CDR2 SNEGSKA (reference sequence). The V gene lost 5 bases and the J gene lost 2 bases, with 10 bases spanning the gap. The CDR3 DNA reads TGCAGTGCTGGGGCAGCAGCCTACAATGAGCAGTTCTTC. Residues: CSAGAAAYNEQFF.

This clonotype appeared many times. J is TRBJ2-4 and V is TRBV7-2; no definite D call. Germline CDR1 SGHTA, CDR2 FQGNSA. The CDR3 contains 15 residues. V lost 6 bases and J 5 bases, leaving 17 bases between the germline ends. This CDR3 reads CASSRTVYRQNIQYF. For the CDR3, the DNA is TGTGCCAGCAGTCGGACGGTGTACCGGCAAAACATTCAGTACTTC.

J is TRBJ2-1 and V is TRBV7-8; weak D call: TRBD2 (5 bases). V shed 6 bases and J shed 9 bases, with 12 bases lying between them. Germline V gives CDR1 SGHVS, CDR2 FQNEAQ. The CDR3 consists of 12 residues. CDR3 in amino acids: CASRTRFGEQFF. DNA of the CDR3: TGTGCCAGCAGAACTAGGTTCGGTGAGCAGTTCTTC.

This clonotype was found many times. In DNA form, the CDR3 reads TGCAGCGTGAATGAAGCGGGACAGCCGACAGATACGCAGTATTTT. Its protein product is CSVNEAGQPTDTQYF. J is TRBJ2-3 and V is TRBV29-1; D may correspond to TRBD1 or TRBD2 (7 bases each). V lost 6 bases, J lost 3 bases, and 19 bases lay in between. This CDR3 has 15 residues. The germline gives CDR1 SQVTM, CDR2 ANQGSEA.

This clonotype was found a few times. This chain connects TRBV29-1 to TRBJ1-1; a possible D gene is TRBD1 (5 bases). The CDR3 has 12 amino acids. Germline V gene lookup returns CDR1 SQVTM and CDR2 ANQGSEA. V gave up 7 bases and J gave up 4 bases, with 13 bases separating them. CDR3 nucleotide sequence: TGCAGCGCTGTGCCTCAGGGCACTGAAGCTTTCTTT. Protein product: CSAVPQGTEAFF.

This clonotype was seen just once. A much bigger clone sits one base away, suggesting this may be a read error. The chain couples TRBV4-2 to TRBJ1-2, with 7 bases fitting TRBD1. V lost 1 base to trimming and J lost 4 bases; unmatched junction nucleotides: 3. Germline-derived CDR1 and CDR2 are LGHNA and YNFKEQ. This CDR3 is built from 14 residues. The CDR3 nucleotides read TGTGCCAGCAGCCAAGTACAGGGGAGCTATGGCTACACCTTC. This encodes CASSQVQGSYGYTF.

This clonotype has more than one count but fewer than ten. The chain is built from TRBV11-1 and TRBJ2-2; D uncertain. The V and J ends lost 7 bases and 4 bases respectively, with 16 bases between them. The CDR3 contains 15 residues. Germline assignment: CDR1 SGHAT and CDR2 FQDESV (reference sequence). The CDR3 protein is CASTPLGRLTGELFF. CDR3 DNA sequence: TGTGCCAGCACCCCCCTGGGAAGACTCACCGGGGAGCTGTTTTTT.

This clonotype was counted many times. The rearrangement uses TRBV7-2 and TRBJ1-4; perhaps TRBD1 as D (6 bases). The ends were cut back, 0 bases at V and 8 bases at J, with 19 bases in the middle. Per the germline V gene, CDR1 is SGHTA and CDR2 is FQGNSA. The CDR3 totals 17 residues. The CDR3 reads CASSLAHRTDSREKLFF. The CDR3 DNA reads TGTGCCAGCAGCTTAGCCCACCGGACAGACAGTAGAGAAAAACTGTTTTTT.

A few counts support this clonotype. The rearrangement joins TRBV15 to TRBJ1-5; D is unresolved. Trimming removed 5 bases from V and 5 bases from J, with 16 bases in between. Germline CDR1 reads LNHNV; CDR2 reads YYDKDF (reference sequence). The CDR3 has 15 amino acids. The CDR3 nucleotides read TGTGCCACCAGCTCAGGCGGAGGGTTTGATCAGCCCCAGCATTTT. It encodes CATSSGGGFDQPQHF.

Concerning this clonotype: This may be a read error, as it is one base from a much larger clone. The V gene is TRBV29-1, the J gene TRBJ1-2; 8 nucleotides line up with TRBD1. Germline values: CDR1 SQVTM, CDR2 ANQGSEA. The CDR3 spans 12 residues. This CDR3 is CSVDREAYGFTF. CDR3 bases: TGCAGCGTGGACAGGGAAGCCTATGGCTTCACCTTC.

The rearrangement uses TRBV20-1 and TRBJ1-2; no firm D call. Looked up from germline, CDR1 is DFQATT and CDR2 is SNEGSKA (reference sequence). Between the trimmed V and J ends, which lost 5 bases and 1 base, there was a span of 11 bases. The CDR3 contains 13 residues. This CDR3 is CSAPRHDNYGYTF. The CDR3 coding sequence is TGCAGTGCTCCCCGACACGATAACTATGGCTACACCTTC.

The chain is built from TRBV28 and TRBJ2-3, with 8 bases aligning to TRBD2. J gave up 4 bases and V 3 bases, and 6 bases lay outside the gene matches. The CDR3 is made up of 15 amino acids. Germline V gene data show CDR1 as MDHEN and CDR2 as SYDVKM. This CDR3 is CASSLHTGGPDTQYF. The CDR3 DNA reads as TGTGCCAGCAGTTTGCACACGGGGGGGCCAGATACGCAGTATTTT. Variable domain in full (rest from reference TRBV28 and TRBJ2-3): DVKVTQSSRYLVKRTGEKVFLECVQDMDHENMFWYRQDPGLGLRLIYFSYDVKMKEKGDIPEGYSVSREKKERFSLILESASTNQTSMYLCASSLHTGGPDTQYFGPGTRLTVL.

The chain carries TRBV7-2 and TRBJ2-2; perhaps TRBD1 as D (5 bases). Trimming cost V 7 bases and J 8 bases, with 17 bases left between them. The CDR3 sequence is 14 residues long. Germline CDR1 reads SGHTA; CDR2 reads FQGNSA. The DNA for the CDR3 is TGTGCCAGCAAGACGGACACGGCGGTGGGGGAGCTGTTTTTT. Encoded protein: CASKTDTAVGELFF. Variable domain in full (rest from reference TRBV7-2 and TRBJ2-2): GAGVSQSPSNKVTEKGKDVELRCDPISGHTALYWYRQSLGQGLEFLIYFQGNSAPDKSGLPSDRFSAERTGGSVSTLTIQRTQQEDSAVYLCASKTDTAVGELFFGEGSRLTVL.

There are a few counts of this clonotype. The chain couples TRBV6-5 to TRBJ1-4; D is possibly TRBD1 (5 bases). Germline V gene lookup returns CDR1 MNHEY and CDR2 SVGAGI. Trimming took 0 bases from V and 11 from J, leaving 13 bases between them. CDR3 size: 14 residues. Here the CDR3 reads CASSYSWQGGKLFF. The DNA for the CDR3 is TGTGCCAGCAGTTACTCATGGCAGGGAGGGAAACTGTTTTTT.

The chain has TRBV18 and TRBJ2-5, with 8 bases that match TRBD2. V was clipped by 3 bases and J by 5 bases; unmatched bases: 11. Germline lookup yields CDR1 KGHSH and CDR2 LQKENI. This CDR3 contains 16 residues. The CDR3 nucleotides read TGTGCCAGCTCACCGACCGGTAGCGGGGCGCGGGAGACCCAGTACTTC. This codes for CASSPTGSGARETQYF.

This clonotype was detected a few times. The chain combines TRBV4-2 with TRBJ2-1, with 15 bases aligning to TRBD2. The germline V gene encodes CDR1 LGHNA and CDR2 YNFKEQ. The CDR3 totals 18 residues. The V segment lost 4 bases and the J segment 7 bases; nucleotides outside the gene matches: 11. The CDR3 nucleotides read TGTGCCAGCAGCCCGTATATGGGGACTAGCGGGGGGTATAATGAGCAGTTCTTC. Its translation: CASSPYMGTSGGYNEQFF.

The rearrangement links TRBV20-1 to TRBJ1-4; D uncertain. The germline V gene has CDR1 DFQATT and CDR2 SNEGSKA (reference sequence). Between the trimmed V and J ends, which lost 4 bases and 8 bases, there was a span of 14 bases. The CDR3 loop spans 13 amino acids. CDR3 protein: CSAKAEGTEKLFF. The CDR3 region has the DNA TGCAGTGCTAAGGCGGAGGGTACGGAAAAACTGTTTTTT.

The table lists this clonotype with many counts. The chain carries TRBV7-2 and TRBJ2-1; D is undetermined. The V gene's germline CDR1 is SGHTA and CDR2 FQGNSA. Deletions cut 4 bases from V and 12 bases from J, with 16 bases between. The CDR3 runs to 13 residues. CDR3 in amino acids: CASSSSPALLQFF. The CDR3, as DNA: TGTGCCAGCAGCTCCAGTCCCGCATTGTTGCAGTTCTTC.

The chain uses TRBV30 and TRBJ2-2; 7 bases fit TRBD1. V lost 4 bases, J lost 3 bases, and 5 bases stayed unmatched. The germline V gene encodes CDR1 GTSNPN and CDR2 SVGIG (reference sequence). The CDR3 contains 14 residues. CDR3 residues: CAWNEGAYTGELFF. For the CDR3, the DNA is TGTGCCTGGAACGAGGGGGCTTACACCGGGGAGCTGTTTTTT.

The table lists this clonotype with a few counts. The chain carries TRBV4-3 and TRBJ1-2; D unclear. Trimming cost V 1 base and J 4 bases, with 13 bases left between them. Germline loops: CDR1 LGHNA, CDR2 YSLEER. The CDR3 runs 15 residues. DNA of the CDR3: TGCGCCAGCAGCCAAGCCCCGGCGGTTGGCTATGGCTACACCTTC. Its translation is CASSQAPAVGYGYTF.

The chain employs TRBV12-3 or TRBV12-4 and TRBJ2-3, with D perhaps TRBD2 (6 bases). CDR3 length: 12 amino acids. Trimming stripped 2 bases from V and 10 bases from J, with 10 bases between. The CDR3 region has the DNA TGTGCCAGCAGTTTATCCTGGGGGGCGCAGTATTTT. Its translation is CASSLSWGAQYF.

The rearrangement links TRBV5-1 to TRBJ2-7; D may correspond to TRBD1 or TRBD2 (5 bases each). In germline, CDR1 is SGHRS, CDR2 YFSETQ. Trimming removed 5 bases at V and 6 bases at J, with 15 bases between. The CDR3 extends over 13 amino acids. The chain's CDR3 is CASSGRDRGEQYF. CDR3 nucleotide sequence: TGCGCCAGCAGTGGGAGAGATAGGGGCGAGCAGTACTTC. Full variable domain (rest looked up from reference TRBV5-1 and TRBJ2-7): KAGVTQTPRYLIKTRGQQVTLSCSPISGHRSVSWYQQTPGQGLQFLFEYFSETQRNKGNFPGRFSGRQFSNSRSEMNVSTLELGDSALYLCASSGRDRGEQYFGPGTRLTVT.

The chain uses TRBV7-2 and TRBJ2-1, with 9 bases matching TRBD2. The CDR3 runs 16 residues. V dropped 5 bases and J dropped 5; count of bases not matched to a gene: 10. The germline CDR1 and CDR2 sequences are SGHTA and FQGNSA. The CDR3 region has the DNA TGTGCCAGCAGCGTAACGAGCGGGGGGATTCACAATGAGCAGTTCTTC. Translated: CASSVTSGGIHNEQFF. Using reference TRBV7-2 and TRBJ2-1 for the parts outside the CDR3, the full variable domain is GAGVSQSPSNKVTEKGKDVELRCDPISGHTALYWYRQSLGQGLEFLIYFQGNSAPDKSGLPSDRFSAERTGGSVSTLTIQRTQQEDSAVYLCASSVTSGGIHNEQFFGPGTRLTVL.

The rearrangement uses TRBV7-3 and TRBJ2-7; D could derive from TRBD1 or TRBD2 (5 bases each). The CDR3 has 14 residues. V gave up 5 bases and J gave up 3 bases, with 14 bases separating them. Germline V gene data show CDR1 as SGHTA and CDR2 as FQGTGA. The CDR3 bases are TGTGCCAGCAGCCAAACCGGGACCTTCTACGAGCAGTACTTC. Amino acids: CASSQTGTFYEQYF.

This clonotype has a handful of counts. The rearrangement joins TRBV9 to TRBJ2-1, with TRBD2 matching 13 bases. Looked up from germline, CDR1 is SGDLS and CDR2 is YYNGEE. The CDR3 has 18 residues. V trimming: 4 bases; J trimming: 9 bases; junction bases outside the gene matches: 16. CDR3 DNA sequence: TGTGCCAGCAGCCCTCGAGGAATCACTAGCGGGGGGGCCGGTGAGCAGTTCTTC. It specifies CASSPRGITSGGAGEQFF.

This clonotype showed up just a few times. The rearrangement joins TRBV7-9 to TRBJ1-2; D is uncertain. This CDR3 has 17 residues. V dropped 5 bases and J dropped 8 bases, with 27 bases sitting between them. CDR1 SEHNR and CDR2 FQNEAQ come from the germline V gene (reference sequence). Here the CDR3 DNA reads TGTGCCAGCAGCCCCCGGTGGTCGACACGGCAGCCCCTAGGCTACACCTTC. Amino acid sequence: CASSPRWSTRQPLGYTF.

V is TRBV18 and J is TRBJ1-5; D perhaps matches TRBD1 (5 bases). The CDR3 has 15 amino acids. Germline CDR1 KGHSH, CDR2 LQKENI. V was shortened by 3 bases and J by 5 bases, with 14 bases between the two germline ends. CDR3 coding DNA: TGTGCCAGCTCACCTCTAGGGGATCGGGATCAGCCCCAGCATTTT. Its protein is CASSPLGDRDQPQHF.

This clonotype was detected a few times. The chain has TRBV5-1 and TRBJ2-7; TRBD1 agrees at 9 bases. CDR1 and CDR2 (germline): SGHRS, YFSETQ. The CDR3 loop spans 14 amino acids. With V trimmed by 4 bases and J by 5 bases, 7 bases remained unmatched. Here the CDR3 reads CASSPGQGRDEQYF. The CDR3 DNA sequence: TGCGCCAGCAGCCCCGGACAGGGGAGGGACGAGCAGTACTTC.